This T cell receptor beta chain came from a study of T-cell memory formation after mild COVID-19. Each CDR3 protein gets one entry after TCRdb re-called the 5' RACE reads with MiXCR. Found here are about 140,000 distinct CDR3 sequences, under 25% of them singletons; the top ten hold about 2%. Sequencing was carried out using PBMCs or a T cell subset sorted from them (not recorded which). This clonotype was obtained from an adult woman who had mild COVID-19 (a few samples of this study predate the infection). Cell type and time point are not known.

The CDR3 region has the DNA TGTGCCAGCTCACCAAGGACAGGTCTATCCCTCATGAACACTGAAGCTTTCTTT. This translates into CASSPRTGLSLMNTEAFF. The rearrangement uses TRBV18 and TRBJ1-1; 7 nucleotides align to TRBD1. Germline CDR1 reads KGHSH; CDR2 reads LQKENI. This CDR3 has 18 residues. V lost 2 bases to trimming and J lost 0 bases; unmatched junction nucleotides: 12.